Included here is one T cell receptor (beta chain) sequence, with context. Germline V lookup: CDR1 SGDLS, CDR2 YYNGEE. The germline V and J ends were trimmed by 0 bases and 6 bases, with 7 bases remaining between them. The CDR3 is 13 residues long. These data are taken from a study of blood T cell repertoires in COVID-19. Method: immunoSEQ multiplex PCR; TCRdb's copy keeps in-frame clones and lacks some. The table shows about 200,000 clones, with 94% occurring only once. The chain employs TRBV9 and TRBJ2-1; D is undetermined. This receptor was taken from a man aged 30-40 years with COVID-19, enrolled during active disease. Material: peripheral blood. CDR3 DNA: TGTGCCAGCAGCGTAGACTACTCCAATGAGCAGTTCTTC. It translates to CASSVDYSNEQFF.